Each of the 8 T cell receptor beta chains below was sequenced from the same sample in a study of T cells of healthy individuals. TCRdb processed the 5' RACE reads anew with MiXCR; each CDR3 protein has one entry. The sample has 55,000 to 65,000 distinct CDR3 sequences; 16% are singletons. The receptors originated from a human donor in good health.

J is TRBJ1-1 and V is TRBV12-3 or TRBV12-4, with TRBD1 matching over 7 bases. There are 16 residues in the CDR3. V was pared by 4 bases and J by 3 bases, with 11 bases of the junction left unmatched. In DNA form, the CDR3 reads TGTGCCAGCAGTTATTTCACCCCAGGGGGTTACACTGAAGCTTTCTTT. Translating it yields CASSYFTPGGYTEAFF.

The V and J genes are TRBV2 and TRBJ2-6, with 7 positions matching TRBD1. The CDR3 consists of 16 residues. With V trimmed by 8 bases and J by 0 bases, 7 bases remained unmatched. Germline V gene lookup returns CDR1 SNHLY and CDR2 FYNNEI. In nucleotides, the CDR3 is TGTGCCAGCCGGGACAGTCGAATCTCTGGGGCCAACGTCCTGACTTTC. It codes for CASRDSRISGANVLTF.

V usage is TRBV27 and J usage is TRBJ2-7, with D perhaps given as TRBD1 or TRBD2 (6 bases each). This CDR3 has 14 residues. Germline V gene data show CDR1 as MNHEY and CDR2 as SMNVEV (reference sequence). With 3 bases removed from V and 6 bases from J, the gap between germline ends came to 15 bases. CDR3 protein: CASSFRGLVSEQYF. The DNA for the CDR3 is TGTGCCAGCAGTTTTCGGGGGCTCGTTTCCGAGCAGTACTTC.

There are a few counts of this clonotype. CDR3 region: CASSIGRNYEQYF. For the CDR3, the DNA is TGTGCCAGCTCAATCGGGCGCAACTACGAGCAGTACTTC. V is TRBV18 and J is TRBJ2-7; D ambiguous. V gave up 5 bases and J gave up 3 bases, with 11 bases separating them. This CDR3 spans 13 amino acids. Germline V lookup: CDR1 KGHSH, CDR2 LQKENI.

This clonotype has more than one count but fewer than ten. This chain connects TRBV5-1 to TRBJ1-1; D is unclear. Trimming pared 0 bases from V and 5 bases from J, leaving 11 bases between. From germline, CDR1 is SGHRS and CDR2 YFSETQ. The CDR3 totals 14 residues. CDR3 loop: CASSLAPRETEAFF. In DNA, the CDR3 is TGCGCCAGCAGCTTGGCCCCCCGGGAAACTGAAGCTTTCTTT.

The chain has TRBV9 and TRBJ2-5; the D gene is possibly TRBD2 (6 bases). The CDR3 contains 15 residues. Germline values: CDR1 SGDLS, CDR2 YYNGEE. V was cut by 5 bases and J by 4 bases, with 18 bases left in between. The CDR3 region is CASSQASVGLETQYF. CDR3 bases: TGTGCCAGCAGTCAAGCTAGCGTTGGATTAGAGACCCAGTACTTC.

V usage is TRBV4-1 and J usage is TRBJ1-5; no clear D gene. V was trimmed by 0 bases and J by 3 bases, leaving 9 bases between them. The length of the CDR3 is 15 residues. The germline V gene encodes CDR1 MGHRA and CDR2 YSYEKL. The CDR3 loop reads CASSQEASLNQPQHF. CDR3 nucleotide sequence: TGCGCCAGCAGCCAAGAGGCCAGCCTCAATCAGCCCCAGCATTTT.

The CDR3 reads CASSLESGALLYGYTF. CDR3 DNA sequence: TGTGCCAGCAGCTTAGAATCAGGGGCGTTGTTGTATGGCTACACCTTC. The J gene is TRBJ1-2, the V gene TRBV7-9, with D possibly matching TRBD1 (6 bases). Germline values: CDR1 SEHNR, CDR2 FQNEAQ (reference sequence). The length of the CDR3 is 16 residues. V was cut by 1 base and J by 5 bases, with 17 bases left in between.